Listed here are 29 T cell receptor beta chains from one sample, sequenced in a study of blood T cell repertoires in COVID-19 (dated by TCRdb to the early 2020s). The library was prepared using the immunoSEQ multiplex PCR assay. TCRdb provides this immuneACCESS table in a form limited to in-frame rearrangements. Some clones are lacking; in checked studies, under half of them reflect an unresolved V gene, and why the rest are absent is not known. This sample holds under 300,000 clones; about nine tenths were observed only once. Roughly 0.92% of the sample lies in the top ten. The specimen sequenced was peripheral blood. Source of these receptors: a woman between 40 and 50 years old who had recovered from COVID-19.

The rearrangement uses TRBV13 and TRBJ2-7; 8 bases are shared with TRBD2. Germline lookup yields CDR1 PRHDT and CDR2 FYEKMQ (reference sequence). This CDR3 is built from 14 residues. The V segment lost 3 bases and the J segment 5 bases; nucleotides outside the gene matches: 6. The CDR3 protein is CASSFGTRMDEQYF. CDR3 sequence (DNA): TGTGCCAGCAGCTTCGGGACTAGAATGGACGAGCAGTACTTC. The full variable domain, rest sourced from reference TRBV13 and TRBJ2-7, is AAGVIQSPRHLIKEKRETATLKCYPIPRHDTVYWYQQGPGQDPQFLISFYEKMQSDKGSIPDRFSAQQFSDYHSELNMSSLELGDSALYFCASSFGTRMDEQYFGPGTRLTVT.

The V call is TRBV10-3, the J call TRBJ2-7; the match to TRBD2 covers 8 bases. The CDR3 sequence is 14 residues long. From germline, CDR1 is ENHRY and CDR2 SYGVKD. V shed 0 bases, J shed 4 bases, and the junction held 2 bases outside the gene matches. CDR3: CAISESPSGYEQYF. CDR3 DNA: TGTGCCATCAGTGAGTCGCCTAGCGGGTACGAGCAGTACTTC.

The DNA of the CDR3 is TGTGCCAGCACTGAGGGTCTCGATTATGGCTACACCTTC. Translating it yields CASTEGLDYGYTF. This chain uses TRBV28 with TRBJ1-2; D ambiguous. The germline V gene encodes CDR1 MDHEN and CDR2 SYDVKM. CDR3 length equals 13 residues. V lost 7 bases, J lost 5 bases, and 14 bases lay in between.

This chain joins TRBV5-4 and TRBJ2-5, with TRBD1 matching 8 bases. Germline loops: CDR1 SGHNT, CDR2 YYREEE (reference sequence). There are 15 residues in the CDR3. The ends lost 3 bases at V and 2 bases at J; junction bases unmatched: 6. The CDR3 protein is CASSSNGQGQETQYF. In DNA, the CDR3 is TGTGCCAGCAGCTCCAATGGACAGGGACAAGAGACCCAGTACTTC. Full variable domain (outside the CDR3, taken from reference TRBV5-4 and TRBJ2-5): ETGVTQSPTHLIKTRGQQVTLRCSSQSGHNTVSWYQQALGQGPQFIFQYYREEENGRGNFPPRFSGLQFPNYSSELNVNALELDDSALYLCASSSNGQGQETQYFGPGTRLLVL.

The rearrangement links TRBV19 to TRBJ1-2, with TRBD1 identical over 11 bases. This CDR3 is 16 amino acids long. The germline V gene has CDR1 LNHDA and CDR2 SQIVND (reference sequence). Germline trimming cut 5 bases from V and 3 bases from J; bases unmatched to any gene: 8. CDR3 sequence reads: CASSGGQGAPHYGYTF. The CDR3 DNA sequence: TGTGCCAGTAGTGGAGGACAGGGGGCCCCCCACTATGGCTACACCTTC.

In DNA form, the CDR3 reads TGTGCCAGCAGCGTAAGGTCGGCGGGAGGCACAGATACGCAGTATTTT. Translating it yields CASSVRSAGGTDTQYF. The chain combines TRBV9 with TRBJ2-3; 7 positions match TRBD2. Germline CDR1 is SGDLS and CDR2 is YYNGEE. The CDR3 is 16 residues long. With V trimmed by 1 base and J by 1 base, 6 bases remained unmatched.

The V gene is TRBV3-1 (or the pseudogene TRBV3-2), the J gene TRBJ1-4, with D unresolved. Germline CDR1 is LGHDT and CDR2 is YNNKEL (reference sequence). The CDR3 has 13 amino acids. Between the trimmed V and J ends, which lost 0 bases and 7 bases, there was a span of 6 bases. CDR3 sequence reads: CASSQETVEKLFF. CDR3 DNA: TGTGCCAGCAGCCAAGAAACAGTTGAAAAACTGTTTTTT.

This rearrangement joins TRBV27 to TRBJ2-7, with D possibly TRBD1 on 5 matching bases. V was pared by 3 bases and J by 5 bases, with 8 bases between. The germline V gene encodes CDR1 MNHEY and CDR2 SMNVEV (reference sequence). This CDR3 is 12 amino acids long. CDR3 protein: CASSFWGDEQYF. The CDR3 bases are TGTGCCAGCAGTTTTTGGGGCGACGAGCAGTACTTC.

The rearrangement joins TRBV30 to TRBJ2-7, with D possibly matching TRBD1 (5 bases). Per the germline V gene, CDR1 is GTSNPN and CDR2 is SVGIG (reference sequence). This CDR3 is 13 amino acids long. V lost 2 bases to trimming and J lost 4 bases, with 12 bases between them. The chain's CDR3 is CAWSHLGVYEQYF. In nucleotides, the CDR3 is TGTGCCTGGAGTCACCTAGGGGTTTACGAGCAGTACTTC.

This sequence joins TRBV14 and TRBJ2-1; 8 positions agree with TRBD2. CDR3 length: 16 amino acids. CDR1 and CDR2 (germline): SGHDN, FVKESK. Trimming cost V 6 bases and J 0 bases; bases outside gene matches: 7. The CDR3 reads CASSPGGRSSYNEQFF. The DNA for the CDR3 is TGTGCCAGCAGTCCGGGGGGGAGGAGCTCCTACAATGAGCAGTTCTTC.

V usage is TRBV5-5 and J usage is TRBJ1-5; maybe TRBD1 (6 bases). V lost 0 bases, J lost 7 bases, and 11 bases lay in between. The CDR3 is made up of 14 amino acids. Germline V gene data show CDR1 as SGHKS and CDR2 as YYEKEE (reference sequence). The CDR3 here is CASSLEGGGQPQHF. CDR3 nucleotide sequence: TGTGCCAGCAGCTTGGAAGGGGGTGGACAGCCCCAGCATTTT. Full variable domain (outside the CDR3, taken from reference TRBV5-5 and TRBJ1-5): DAGVTQSPTHLIKTRGQQVTLRCSPISGHKSVSWYQQVLGQGPQFIFQYYEKEERGRGNFPDRFSARQFPNYSSELNVNALLLGDSALYLCASSLEGGGQPQHFGDGTRLSIL.

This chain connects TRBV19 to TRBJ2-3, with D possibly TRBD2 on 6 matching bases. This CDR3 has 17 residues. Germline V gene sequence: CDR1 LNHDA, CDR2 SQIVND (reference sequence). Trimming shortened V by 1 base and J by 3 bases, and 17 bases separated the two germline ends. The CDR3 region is CASSIGRGGARTDTQYF. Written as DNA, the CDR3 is TGTGCCAGTAGTATAGGGAGGGGCGGGGCGAGGACAGATACGCAGTATTTT.

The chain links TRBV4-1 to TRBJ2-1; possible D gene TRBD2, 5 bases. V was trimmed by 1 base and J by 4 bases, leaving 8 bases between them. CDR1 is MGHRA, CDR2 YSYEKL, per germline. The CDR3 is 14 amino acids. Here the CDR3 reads CASSQGGSYNEQFF. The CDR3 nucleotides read TGCGCCAGCAGCCAAGGAGGGTCTTACAATGAGCAGTTCTTC.

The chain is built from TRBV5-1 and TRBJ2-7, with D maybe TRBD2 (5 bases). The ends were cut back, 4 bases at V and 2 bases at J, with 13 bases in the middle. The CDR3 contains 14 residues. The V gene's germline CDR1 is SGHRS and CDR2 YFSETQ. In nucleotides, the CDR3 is TGCGCCAGCAGCCTCCGCGGGTCAGCCTACGAGCAGTACTTC. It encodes CASSLRGSAYEQYF. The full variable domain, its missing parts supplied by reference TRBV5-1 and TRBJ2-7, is KAGVTQTPRYLIKTRGQQVTLSCSPISGHRSVSWYQQTPGQGLQFLFEYFSETQRNKGNFPGRFSGRQFSNSRSEMNVSTLELGDSALYLCASSLRGSAYEQYFGPGTRLTVT.

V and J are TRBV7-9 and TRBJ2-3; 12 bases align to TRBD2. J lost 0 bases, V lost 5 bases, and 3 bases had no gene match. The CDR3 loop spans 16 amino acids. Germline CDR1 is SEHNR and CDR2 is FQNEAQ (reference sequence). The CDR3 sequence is CASSPGTSGSTDTQYF. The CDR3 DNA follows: TGTGCCAGCAGCCCCGGGACTAGCGGGAGCACAGATACGCAGTATTTT.

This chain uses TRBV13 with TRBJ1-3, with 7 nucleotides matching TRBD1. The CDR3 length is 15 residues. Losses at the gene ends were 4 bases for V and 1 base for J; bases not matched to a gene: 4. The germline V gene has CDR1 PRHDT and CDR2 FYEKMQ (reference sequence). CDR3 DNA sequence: TGTGCCAGCAGCTCCTACAGGGGTTCTGGAAACACCATATATTTT. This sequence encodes CASSSYRGSGNTIYF.

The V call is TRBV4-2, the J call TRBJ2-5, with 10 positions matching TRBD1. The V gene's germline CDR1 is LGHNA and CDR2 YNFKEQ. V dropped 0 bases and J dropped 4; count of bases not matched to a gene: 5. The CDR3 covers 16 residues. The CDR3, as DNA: TGTGCCAGCAGCCAAGAGGGGACAGGGGCGGGAGAGACCCAGTACTTC. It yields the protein CASSQEGTGAGETQYF.

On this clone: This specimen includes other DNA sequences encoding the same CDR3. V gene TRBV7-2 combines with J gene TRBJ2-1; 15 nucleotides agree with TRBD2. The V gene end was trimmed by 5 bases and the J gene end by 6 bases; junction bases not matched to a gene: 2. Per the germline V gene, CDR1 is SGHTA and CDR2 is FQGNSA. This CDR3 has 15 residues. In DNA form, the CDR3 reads TGTGCCAGCAGCCAGGGACTAGCGGGAGGCAATGAGCAGTTCTTC. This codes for CASSQGLAGGNEQFF.

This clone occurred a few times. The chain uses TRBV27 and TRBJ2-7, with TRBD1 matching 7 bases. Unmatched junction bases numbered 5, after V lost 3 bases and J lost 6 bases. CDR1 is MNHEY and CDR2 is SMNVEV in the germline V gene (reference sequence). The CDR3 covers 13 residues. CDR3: CASSLTGWGEQYF. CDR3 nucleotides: TGTGCCAGCAGTTTGACAGGGTGGGGCGAGCAGTACTTC.

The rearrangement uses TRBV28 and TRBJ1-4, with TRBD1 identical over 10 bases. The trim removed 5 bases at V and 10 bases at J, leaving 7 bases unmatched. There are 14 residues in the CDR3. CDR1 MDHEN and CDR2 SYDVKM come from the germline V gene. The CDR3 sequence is CASSADRGYVKLFF. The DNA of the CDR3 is TGTGCCAGCAGTGCGGACAGGGGGTATGTAAAACTGTTTTTT.

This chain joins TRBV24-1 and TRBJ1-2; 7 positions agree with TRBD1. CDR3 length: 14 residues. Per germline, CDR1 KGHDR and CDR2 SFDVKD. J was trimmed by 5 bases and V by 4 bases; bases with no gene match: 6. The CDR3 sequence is CATSEPTGSYGYTF. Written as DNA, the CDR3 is TGTGCCACCAGTGAACCGACAGGGAGTTATGGCTACACCTTC.

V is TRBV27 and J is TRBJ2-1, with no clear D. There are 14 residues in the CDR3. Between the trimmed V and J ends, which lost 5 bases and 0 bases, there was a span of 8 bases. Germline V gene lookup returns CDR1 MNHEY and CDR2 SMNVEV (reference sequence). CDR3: CASSTGNSYNEQFF. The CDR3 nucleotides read TGTGCCAGCAGTACGGGTAACTCCTACAATGAGCAGTTCTTC.

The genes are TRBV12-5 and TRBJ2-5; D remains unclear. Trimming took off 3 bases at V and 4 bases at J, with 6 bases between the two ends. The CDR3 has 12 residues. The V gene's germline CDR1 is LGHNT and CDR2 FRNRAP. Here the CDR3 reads CASGFSLETQYF. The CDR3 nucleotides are TGTGCTAGTGGTTTTTCTTTAGAGACCCAGTACTTC.

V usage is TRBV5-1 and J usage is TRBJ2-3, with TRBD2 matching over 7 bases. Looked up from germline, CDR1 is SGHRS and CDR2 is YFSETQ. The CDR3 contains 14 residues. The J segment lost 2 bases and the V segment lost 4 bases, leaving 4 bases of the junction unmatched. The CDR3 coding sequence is TGCGCCAGCAGCATCCGGGACTACACAGATACGCAGTATTTT. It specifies CASSIRDYTDTQYF.

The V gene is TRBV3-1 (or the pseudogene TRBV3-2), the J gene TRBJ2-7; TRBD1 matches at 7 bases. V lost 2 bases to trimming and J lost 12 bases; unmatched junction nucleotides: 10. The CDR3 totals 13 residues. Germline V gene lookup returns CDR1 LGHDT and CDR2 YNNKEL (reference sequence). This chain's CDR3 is CASSQNRDSTPYF. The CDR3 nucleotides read TGTGCCAGCAGCCAAAACCGGGACAGCACTCCGTACTTC.

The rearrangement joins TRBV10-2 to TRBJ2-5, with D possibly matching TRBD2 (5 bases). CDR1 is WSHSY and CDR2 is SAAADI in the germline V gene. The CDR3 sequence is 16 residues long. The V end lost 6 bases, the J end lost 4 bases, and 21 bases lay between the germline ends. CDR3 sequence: CASSLRALGVGETQYF. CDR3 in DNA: TGCGCCAGCAGCCTGAGAGCGTTGGGAGTCGGAGAGACCCAGTACTTC.

DNA for the CDR3: TGTGCCAGCAGTTTAGGCGTGTTCGGGTTATCCTATAATTCACCCCTCCACTTT. Protein product: CASSLGVFGLSYNSPLHF. The chain links TRBV28 to TRBJ1-6; D is ambiguous. Looked up from germline, CDR1 is MDHEN and CDR2 is SYDVKM. V was trimmed by 2 bases and J by 1 base, leaving 15 bases between them. CDR3 length: 18 amino acids.

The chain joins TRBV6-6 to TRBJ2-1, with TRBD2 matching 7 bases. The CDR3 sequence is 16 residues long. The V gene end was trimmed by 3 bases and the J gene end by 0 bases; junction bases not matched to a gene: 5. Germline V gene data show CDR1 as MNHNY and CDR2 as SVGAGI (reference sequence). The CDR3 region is CASSYVAGVSYNEQFF. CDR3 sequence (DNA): TGTGCCAGCAGTTATGTGGCGGGAGTCTCCTACAATGAGCAGTTCTTC.

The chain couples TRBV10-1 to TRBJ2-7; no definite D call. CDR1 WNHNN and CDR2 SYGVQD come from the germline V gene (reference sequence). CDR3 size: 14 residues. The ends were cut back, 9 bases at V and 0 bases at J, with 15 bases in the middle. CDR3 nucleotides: TGCGCCAGGTTAAAGTTCTACCGCTCCTACGAGCAGTACTTC. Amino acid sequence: CARLKFYRSYEQYF.